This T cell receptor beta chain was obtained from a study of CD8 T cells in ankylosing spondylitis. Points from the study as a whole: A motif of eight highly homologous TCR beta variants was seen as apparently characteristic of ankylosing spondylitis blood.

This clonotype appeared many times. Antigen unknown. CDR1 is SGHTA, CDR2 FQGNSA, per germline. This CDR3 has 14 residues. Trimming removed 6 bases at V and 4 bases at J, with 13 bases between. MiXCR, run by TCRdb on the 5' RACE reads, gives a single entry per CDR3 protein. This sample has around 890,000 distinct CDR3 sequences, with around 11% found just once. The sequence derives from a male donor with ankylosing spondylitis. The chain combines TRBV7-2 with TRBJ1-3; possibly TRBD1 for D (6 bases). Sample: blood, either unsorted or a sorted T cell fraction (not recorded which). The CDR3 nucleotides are TGTGCCAGCAGTCTTCACAGGGCCGGAAACACCATATATTTT. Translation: CASSLHRAGNTIYF.